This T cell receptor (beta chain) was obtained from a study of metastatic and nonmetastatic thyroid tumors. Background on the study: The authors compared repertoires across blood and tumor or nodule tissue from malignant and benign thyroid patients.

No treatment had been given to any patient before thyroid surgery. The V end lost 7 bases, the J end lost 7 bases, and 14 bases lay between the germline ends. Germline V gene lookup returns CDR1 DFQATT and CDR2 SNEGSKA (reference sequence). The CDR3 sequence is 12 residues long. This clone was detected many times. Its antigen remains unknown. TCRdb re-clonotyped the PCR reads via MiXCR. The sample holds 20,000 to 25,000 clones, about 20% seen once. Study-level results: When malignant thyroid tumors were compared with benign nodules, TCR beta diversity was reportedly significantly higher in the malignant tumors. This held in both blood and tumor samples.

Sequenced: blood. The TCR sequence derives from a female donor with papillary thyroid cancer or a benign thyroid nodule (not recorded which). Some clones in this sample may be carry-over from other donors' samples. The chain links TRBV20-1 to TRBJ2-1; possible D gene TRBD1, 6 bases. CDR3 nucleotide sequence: TGCAGTGGGGGGCTGATAAATAATGAGCAGTTCTTC. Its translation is CSGGLINNEQFF.